Presented here are 13 T cell receptor beta chains from one specimen sequenced in a study of blood T cell repertoires in COVID-19. The repertoire was sequenced with immunoSEQ multiplex PCR; TCRdb's copy has only in-frame clones and lacks some. The sample yields about 64,000 clones, about nine tenths seen once. The sample comprised peripheral blood. Receptors were obtained from a man aged 45 to 65 with active COVID-19.

The rearrangement uses TRBV6-2 or TRBV6-3 and TRBJ2-7, with D tentatively TRBD1 (6 bases). The CDR3 covers 15 residues. V lost 6 bases and J lost 4, with 19 bases in between. The germline gives CDR1 MNHEY, CDR2 SVGEGT. This CDR3 is CASSKPGQGKYEQYF. For the CDR3, the DNA is TGTGCCAGCAGCAAACCGGGACAAGGAAAATACGAGCAGTACTTC.

V and J are TRBV27 and TRBJ2-7; D remains ambiguous. Trimming stripped 2 bases from V and 6 bases from J, with 17 bases between. The V gene's germline CDR1 is MNHEY and CDR2 SMNVEV (reference sequence). The CDR3 covers 15 residues. CDR3 protein: CASSLEQQSLSEQYF. The CDR3 nucleotides are TGTGCCAGCAGTTTAGAACAGCAATCCCTTTCCGAGCAGTACTTC.

This clone was picked up one time. V usage is TRBV9 and J usage is TRBJ2-3; 15 bases are a match to TRBD2. Germline V CDR1 and CDR2: SGDLS, YYNGEE. This CDR3 spans 17 amino acids. With 0 bases clipped from V and 7 bases from J, the junction kept 6 bases outside the gene matches. CDR3 protein: CASSVGTSGGAAYTQYF. In DNA, the CDR3 is TGTGCCAGCAGCGTAGGGACTAGCGGGGGGGCCGCGTATACGCAGTATTTT.

The rearrangement uses TRBV27 and TRBJ1-6; a weak D match, TRBD1 (6 bases). This CDR3 comprises 15 residues. The germline CDR1 and CDR2 sequences are MNHEY and SMNVEV (reference sequence). Trimming shortened V by 10 bases and J by 5 bases, and 18 bases separated the two germline ends. Here the CDR3 DNA reads TGTGCCACTCGCGGGGGCGTTTGGAATAATTCACCCCTCCACTTT. This sequence encodes CATRGGVWNNSPLHF.

The rearrangement joins TRBV18 to TRBJ1-2, with unresolved D. This CDR3 spans 14 amino acids. Trimming pared 3 bases from V and 8 bases from J, leaving 16 bases between. Germline values: CDR1 KGHSH, CDR2 LQKENI. CDR3 loop: CASSPRQELGGYTF. The CDR3 DNA sequence: TGTGCCAGCTCACCTCGGCAGGAACTTGGGGGCTACACCTTC.

This chain uses TRBV29-1 with TRBJ2-7; 7 nucleotides line up with TRBD1. This CDR3 is built from 13 residues. In germline, CDR1 is SQVTM, CDR2 ANQGSEA. The V segment lost 6 bases and the J segment 4 bases; nucleotides outside the gene matches: 9. In DNA form, the CDR3 reads TGCAGCGTGGTTGACAGGGCCTCGTACGAGCAGTACTTC. The encoded protein is CSVVDRASYEQYF.

This chain joins TRBV5-8 and TRBJ1-3; no clear D gene. In germline, CDR1 is SGHTS, CDR2 YDEGEE. The CDR3 has 15 residues. Trimming removed 3 bases at V and 0 bases at J, with 10 bases between. CDR3 in DNA: TGTGCCAGCAGCTGGGCCTATAGCTCTGGAAACACCATATATTTT. This translates into CASSWAYSSGNTIYF.

The rearrangement joins TRBV9 to TRBJ1-2, with unresolved D. The germline V gene has CDR1 SGDLS and CDR2 YYNGEE. The CDR3 sequence is 13 residues long. The V end lost 2 bases, the J end lost 2 bases, and 7 bases lay between the germline ends. Here the CDR3 reads CASSVTGNYGYTF. CDR3 bases: TGTGCCAGCAGCGTGACGGGAAACTATGGCTACACCTTC.

This chain uses TRBV11-2 with TRBJ2-2; D gene unclear. Between the trimmed V and J ends, which lost 5 bases and 0 bases, there was a span of 10 bases. Germline assignment: CDR1 SGHAT and CDR2 FQNNGV. This CDR3 region has 15 residues. The CDR3 DNA follows: TGTGCCAGCAGCCCACTGGCGGCGAACACCGGGGAGCTGTTTTTT. Translating gives CASSPLAANTGELFF.

The gene calls are TRBV7-9 and TRBJ1-5; possibly TRBD1 for D (6 bases). The V gene lost 5 bases and the J gene lost 4 bases, with 9 bases spanning the gap. CDR1 and CDR2 from the germline V gene are SEHNR and FQNEAQ (reference sequence). CDR3 size: 13 residues. The CDR3 sequence: CASSKQGNQPQHF. CDR3 nucleotide sequence: TGTGCCAGCAGCAAGCAGGGGAATCAGCCCCAGCATTTT.

This rearrangement joins TRBV4-3 to TRBJ1-5; 7 positions agree with TRBD1. The CDR3 sequence is 15 residues long. V shed 4 bases, J shed 4 bases, and the junction held 7 bases outside the gene matches. In germline, CDR1 is LGHNA, CDR2 YSLEER. The CDR3 coding sequence is TGCGCCAGCAGCCGCACAGGGGATTCTAATCAGCCCCAGCATTTT. Protein: CASSRTGDSNQPQHF.

V gene TRBV2 combines with J gene TRBJ2-5, with D possibly TRBD2 on 6 matching bases. Germline V gene data show CDR1 as SNHLY and CDR2 as FYNNEI. This CDR3 spans 13 amino acids. Trimming pared 5 bases from V and 2 bases from J, leaving 9 bases between. DNA for the CDR3: TGTGCCAGCAGTTTGGAGGGGCAAGAGACCCAGTACTTC. It translates to CASSLEGQETQYF.

The chain is built from TRBV5-1 and TRBJ1-1; 7 nucleotides align to TRBD1. This CDR3 region has 13 residues. Germline loops: CDR1 SGHRS, CDR2 YFSETQ. V trimming: 6 bases; J trimming: 4 bases; junction bases outside the gene matches: 6. The DNA of the CDR3 is TGCGCCAGCACGGCCGACAGGGCCACTGAAGCTTTCTTT. Amino acid sequence: CASTADRATEAFF.